This entry is about one T cell receptor beta chain. The data were taken from a study of blood T cell repertoires in COVID-19. Study details: Samples of COVID-19 (acute and convalescent) were obtained from the United States, Italy and Spain. T cells, B-cell-depleted T cells, or PBMCs provided the cDNA or gDNA that served as material.

In the study's own analysis: It was from reference gene primer amplification that nucleated cell counts were estimated. Profiling relied on immunoSEQ multiplex PCR, and the TCRdb table lists in-frame clones only, not all of them. V, J and clone size are those of that table, while D and trimming were read from the DNA. This sample yields 55,000 to 80,000 clones, of which 70% to 85% are seen a single time; 15% to 20% belongs to the top ten. This sequence originates from a man at least 80 years old with active COVID-19. Material: peripheral blood.

The CDR3 loop is CASSLRGGDPSYNEQFF. The CDR3 region has the DNA TGTGCCAGCAGCTTAAGAGGGGGGGACCCGTCCTACAATGAGCAGTTCTTC. The J gene is TRBJ2-1, the V gene TRBV7-3; D possibly corresponds to TRBD2 (7 bases). Trimming removed 1 base at V and 1 base at J, with 14 bases between. Germline loops: CDR1 SGHTA, CDR2 FQGTGA. This CDR3 is 17 amino acids long.